Below, one T cell receptor beta chain is given with its context. This record comes from a study of T cells in tuberculosis. The V gene lost 1 base and the J gene lost 4 bases, with 14 bases spanning the gap. The CDR3 is made up of 15 amino acids. The germline V gene encodes CDR1 SGHRS and CDR2 YFSETQ. The assay was immunoSEQ multiplex PCR, and TCRdb's table has in-frame clones only and misses some. The sample yields about 25,000 clones, roughly 95% seen once. The specimen was PBMCs. This TCR derives from a donor between 10 and 35 years old with latent tuberculosis or without tuberculosis infection. This chain links TRBV5-1 with TRBJ2-5; the D gene is possibly TRBD1 (6 bases). The CDR3 DNA reads as TGCGCCAGCAGCTTGTCTCAGGGGATAGGAGAGACCCAGTACTTC. It yields the protein CASSLSQGIGETQYF.